The 16 T cell receptor beta chains below were found in one sample sequenced in a study of blood T cell repertoires in COVID-19. Here immunoSEQ multiplex PCR was the method, and the copy in TCRdb shows in-frame clones only, minus some. Of 300,000 to 450,000 clones in the sample, about nine tenths were seen once. Sequenced sample: peripheral blood. These receptors were taken from a woman aged 55-75 years with COVID-19, enrolled during active disease.

This rearrangement joins TRBV4-2 to TRBJ2-1; D ambiguous. CDR1 LGHNA and CDR2 YNFKEQ come from the germline V gene. The CDR3 is made up of 15 amino acids. V dropped 1 base and J dropped 4 bases, with 11 bases sitting between them. CDR3 DNA sequence: TGTGCCAGCAGCCAAGCGGTAGTTGCGTACAATGAGCAGTTCTTC. This translates into CASSQAVVAYNEQFF.

This clone was recorded once. Other DNA sequences in the same sample also yield this CDR3. The chain joins TRBV19 to TRBJ2-7; 8 nucleotides align to TRBD1. Germline CDR1 reads LNHDA; CDR2 reads SQIVND (reference sequence). This CDR3 is 14 amino acids long. V lost 3 bases, J lost 1 base, and 2 bases stayed unmatched. The CDR3 coding sequence is TGTGCCAGTAGTATTGGGACAGGTTCCTACGAGCAGTACTTC. Translation gives CASSIGTGSYEQYF. Together with reference TRBV19 and TRBJ2-7, the CDR3 gives the full variable domain: DGGITQSPKYLFRKEGQNVTLSCEQNLNHDAMYWYRQDPGQGLRLIYYSQIVNDFQKGDIAEGYSVSREKKESFPLTVTSAQKNPTAFYLCASSIGTGSYEQYFGPGTRLTVT.

The rearrangement links TRBV28 to TRBJ1-5; D is perhaps TRBD1 (6 bases). Trimming pared 6 bases from V and 0 bases from J, leaving 12 bases between. CDR3 size: 15 residues. Germline-derived CDR1 and CDR2 are MDHEN and SYDVKM. The CDR3 coding sequence is TGTGCCAGCAGGGGGGCAGATTATAGCAATCAGCCCCAGCATTTT. This encodes CASRGADYSNQPQHF.

This chain uses TRBV18 with TRBJ1-1; D may be TRBD1 (5 bases). V gave up 3 bases and J gave up 1 base, with 12 bases separating them. CDR1 and CDR2 from the germline V gene are KGHSH and LQKENI. This CDR3 has 15 residues. This CDR3 reads CASSPPGLTNTEAFF. In DNA form, the CDR3 reads TGTGCCAGCTCACCCCCGGGACTTACGAACACTGAAGCTTTCTTT.

The chain uses TRBV6-5 and TRBJ2-1; unclear D gene. The germline CDR1 and CDR2 sequences are MNHEY and SVGAGI. V shed 2 bases and J shed 8 bases, with 10 bases lying between them. This CDR3 comprises 13 residues. CDR3 region: CASSYGDFHEQFF. CDR3 sequence (DNA): TGTGCCAGCAGTTACGGAGATTTCCATGAGCAGTTCTTC.

The chain carries TRBV2 and TRBJ2-3; 7 bases match TRBD2. The CDR3 runs 15 residues. CDR1 is SNHLY, CDR2 FYNNEI, per germline. V lost 4 bases, J lost 4 bases, and 8 bases stayed unmatched. CDR3 in amino acids: CASSGRGVHADTQYF. The DNA of the CDR3 is TGTGCCAGCAGTGGCCGGGGGGTTCACGCAGATACGCAGTATTTT.

This clone was seen only a few times. The chain uses TRBV5-1 and TRBJ2-7; 7 bases are shared with TRBD1. The germline gives CDR1 SGHRS, CDR2 YFSETQ. This CDR3 has 20 residues. Losses at the gene ends were 0 bases for V and 2 bases for J; bases not matched to a gene: 20. The CDR3 sequence is CASSLVSQQGSGRKAYEQYF. The CDR3 DNA reads TGCGCCAGCAGCTTGGTCTCCCAACAGGGGTCGGGGCGTAAAGCCTACGAGCAGTACTTC.

The chain employs TRBV28 and TRBJ2-4; D perhaps matches TRBD1 (7 bases). The V and J ends lost 5 bases and 8 bases respectively, with 19 bases between them. The CDR3 spans 15 residues. The germline CDR1 and CDR2 sequences are MDHEN and SYDVKM. The CDR3, as DNA: TGTGCCAGCAGTGGCCCCAGGGGGGCTGGAGACATTCAGTACTTC. This translates into CASSGPRGAGDIQYF.

This clone was found once. The genes are TRBV19 and TRBJ1-4, with 12 bases lining up with TRBD1. Germline assignment: CDR1 LNHDA and CDR2 SQIVND (reference sequence). The CDR3 runs to 17 residues. Germline trimming cut 9 bases from V and 0 bases from J; bases unmatched to any gene: 8. CDR3 region: CASSSRDRGPTNEKLFF. The CDR3 bases are TGTGCCAGCTCCTCTCGGGACAGGGGGCCAACTAATGAAAAACTGTTTTTT.

The V call is TRBV21-1, the J call TRBJ2-7; TRBD1 is taken as the D call from the table, unchecked against the DNA. TRBV21-1 corresponds to a pseudogene. The CDR3 consists of 12 residues. CDR3 protein: CASPTGNYEQYF. As DNA, the CDR3 is TGTGCCAGCCCCACAGGGAACTACGAGCAGTACTTC.

The chain carries TRBV6-5 and TRBJ1-5, with D maybe TRBD1 (6 bases). Germline values: CDR1 MNHEY, CDR2 SVGAGI. Trimming removed 7 bases from V and 1 base from J, with 14 bases in between. There are 15 residues in the CDR3. CDR3 in amino acids: CASIQGMTSNQPQHF. CDR3 DNA: TGTGCCAGCATTCAGGGGATGACAAGCAATCAGCCCCAGCATTTT.

This clone was seen a handful of times. The chain couples TRBV27 to TRBJ1-5; no firm D call. The germline V gene encodes CDR1 MNHEY and CDR2 SMNVEV (reference sequence). CDR3 size: 12 residues. V was pared by 6 bases and J by 3 bases, with 6 bases between. The CDR3 coding sequence is TGTGCCAGCAGGACTCTCAATCAGCCCCAGCATTTT. Translated, it gives CASRTLNQPQHF.

V is TRBV2 and J is TRBJ1-2; D is ambiguous. V was trimmed by 8 bases and J by 7 bases, leaving 8 bases between them. CDR1 and CDR2 from the germline V gene are SNHLY and FYNNEI. The CDR3 consists of 10 residues. The CDR3 protein is CASAGGGYTF. CDR3 coding DNA: TGTGCCAGCGCCGGAGGTGGCTACACCTTC.

In this sample, this clone turned up a few times. CDR3 protein: CASSYSSGNLRIAFF. CDR3 in DNA: TGTGCCAGCAGTTACTCTTCAGGGAACCTGCGTATAGCTTTCTTT. The J gene is TRBJ1-1, the V gene TRBV6-5, with D possibly TRBD1 on 5 matching bases. The germline V and J ends were trimmed by 0 bases and 10 bases, with 18 bases remaining between them. The germline V gene encodes CDR1 MNHEY and CDR2 SVGAGI. The CDR3 contains 15 residues.

This clone was recorded once. J is TRBJ2-1 and V is TRBV9; 11 nucleotides align to TRBD2. The CDR3 extends over 17 amino acids. Losses at the gene ends were 0 bases for V and 2 bases for J; bases not matched to a gene: 4. Germline CDR1 is SGDLS and CDR2 is YYNGEE. The CDR3 spells CASSVGASGGPYNEQFF. In DNA form, the CDR3 reads TGTGCCAGCAGCGTAGGCGCTAGCGGGGGGCCCTACAATGAGCAGTTCTTC. The variable domain in full, completed from reference TRBV9 and TRBJ2-1, reads DSGVTQTPKHLITATGQRVTLRCSPRSGDLSVYWYQQSLDQGLQFLIQYYNGEERAKGNILERFSAQQFPDLHSELNLSSLELGDSALYFCASSVGASGGPYNEQFFGPGTRLTVL.

The count of this clone is one. The V call is TRBV12-3 or TRBV12-4, the J call TRBJ1-2; TRBD1 matches at 9 bases. The CDR3 spans 13 residues. V lost 7 bases to trimming and J lost 4 bases; unmatched junction nucleotides: 4. The CDR3 is CASTTGGVYGYTF. CDR3 DNA: TGTGCCAGCACGACAGGGGGAGTCTATGGCTACACCTTC.